The T cell receptor (beta chain) under discussion was sequenced for a study of blood T cell repertoires in COVID-19. Generated by immunoSEQ multiplex PCR, the TCRdb table keeps only in-frame clones and is missing some. Here the sample spans around 150,000 clones, around four fifths being singletons. This CDR3 is built from 16 residues. Germline lookup yields CDR1 MNHEY and CDR2 SMNVEV (reference sequence). V lost 5 bases and J lost 0, with 16 bases in between. J is TRBJ1-2 and V is TRBV27, with TRBD1 as a possible D gene (5 bases). The receptor comes from a woman aged 80 or over with acute or convalescent COVID-19. Sequenced: peripheral blood. CDR3 coding DNA: TGTGCCAGCAGTGCTGACAGAACCCAAGCTAACTATGGCTACACCTTC. Its protein product is CASSADRTQANYGYTF.